These 24 T cell receptor beta chains came from one sample sequenced in a study of cytomegalovirus exposure and HLA in healthy donors. Assay: immunoSEQ multiplex PCR; the TCRdb copy retains only in-frame clones and omits some. The sample has about 83,000 clones; roughly 96% are singletons. The sequenced sample was PBMCs. The receptor source for this set is a woman younger than 30 in good health and CMV-seronegative.

The chain has TRBV27 and TRBJ2-1; possible D gene TRBD1, 5 bases. The CDR3 loop spans 15 amino acids. Germline assignment: CDR1 MNHEY and CDR2 SMNVEV (reference sequence). Trimming removed 1 base at V and 2 bases at J, with 9 bases between. DNA of the CDR3: TGTGCCAGCAGTTTATGGCAAGGGGCCTACAATGAGCAGTTCTTC. Translating it yields CASSLWQGAYNEQFF.

V gene TRBV29-1 combines with J gene TRBJ1-2; D remains ambiguous. Trimming removed 7 bases at V and 2 bases at J, with 14 bases between. The germline V gene encodes CDR1 SQVTM and CDR2 ANQGSEA. The CDR3 covers 13 residues. Here the CDR3 DNA reads TGCAGCGCCAACCGAGAGGCGAACTATGGCTACACCTTC. Amino acid sequence: CSANREANYGYTF.

The rearrangement uses TRBV5-6 and TRBJ2-7; 9 bases are a match to TRBD1. Germline loops: CDR1 SGHDT, CDR2 YYEEEE. The V gene end was trimmed by 4 bases and the J gene end by 7 bases; junction bases not matched to a gene: 15. CDR3 length: 16 amino acids. The CDR3 is CASSPARQGVPREQYF. Here the CDR3 DNA reads TGTGCCAGCAGCCCGGCCCGACAGGGGGTGCCAAGGGAGCAGTACTTC.

The CDR3 nucleotides read TGTGCCAGCTCACCTTCAGGAGGTAATCAGCCCCAGCATTTT. As protein: CASSPSGGNQPQHF. The V and J genes are TRBV18 and TRBJ1-5; D gene ambiguous. Germline CDR1 KGHSH, CDR2 LQKENI. V was cut by 3 bases and J by 4 bases, with 10 bases left in between. The CDR3 has 14 residues.

V gene TRBV6-6 combines with J gene TRBJ1-1, with D perhaps matching TRBD1 (5 bases). The CDR3 sequence is 14 residues long. Germline values: CDR1 MNHNY, CDR2 SVGAGI (reference sequence). Trimming shortened V by 2 bases and J by 10 bases, and 17 bases separated the two germline ends. The CDR3 loop is CASSYAGPPKGAFF. In DNA form, the CDR3 reads TGTGCCAGCAGTTACGCGGGGCCTCCTAAGGGAGCTTTCTTT.

This rearrangement joins TRBV5-4 to TRBJ2-1; 7 bases align to TRBD1. V dropped 1 base and J dropped 8; count of bases not matched to a gene: 6. The V gene's germline CDR1 is SGHNT and CDR2 YYREEE (reference sequence). The CDR3 totals 14 residues. CDR3 sequence (DNA): TGTGCCAGCAGCTTGAGACAGGGTCTACATGAGCAGTTCTTC. Encoded protein: CASSLRQGLHEQFF.

The J gene is TRBJ2-7, the V gene TRBV7-6; 11 nucleotides line up with TRBD2. CDR1 is SGHVS, CDR2 FNYEAQ, per germline. V lost 1 base to trimming and J lost 4 bases; unmatched junction nucleotides: 9. The CDR3 is made up of 17 amino acids. The CDR3 DNA is TGTGCCAGCAGCTTAGGTAAGACTAGCGGGATATTATACGAGCAGTACTTC. Translating it yields CASSLGKTSGILYEQYF.

The CDR3 nucleotides are TGTGCCAGCAGTTTATCACGGCCGTGGACAGCTCCCTACGAGCAGTACTTC. Protein sequence: CASSLSRPWTAPYEQYF. This chain uses TRBV27 with TRBJ2-7; the D gene is possibly TRBD1 (6 bases). The V gene lost 0 bases and the J gene lost 2 bases, with 17 bases spanning the gap. The CDR3 is made up of 17 amino acids. The V gene's germline CDR1 is MNHEY and CDR2 SMNVEV (reference sequence).

The chain recombines TRBV19 with TRBJ1-5; D is perhaps TRBD1 (6 bases). V was clipped by 7 bases and J by 2 bases, with 18 bases between them. Germline V CDR1 and CDR2: LNHDA, SQIVND (reference sequence). The CDR3 is made up of 16 amino acids. CDR3 loop: CASIAGVSRGNQPQHF. CDR3 in DNA: TGTGCCAGTATTGCAGGGGTTAGCCGTGGCAATCAGCCCCAGCATTTT.

The J gene is TRBJ2-2, the V gene TRBV6-5; 7 bases line up with TRBD1. The CDR3 covers 15 residues. The V segment lost 6 bases and the J segment 0 bases; nucleotides outside the gene matches: 4. Per germline, CDR1 MNHEY and CDR2 SVGAGI. CDR3 nucleotides: TGTGCCAGCAGGTTCACAGGGGCGAACACCGGGGAGCTGTTTTTT. Amino acids: CASRFTGANTGELFF.

V is TRBV11-3 and J is TRBJ2-7; TRBD1 matches at 7 bases. Per germline, CDR1 SGHNT and CDR2 YENEEA. After removal of 1 base from V and 3 bases from J, the junction contained 9 bases not matched to a gene. The CDR3 loop spans 16 amino acids. DNA of the CDR3: TGTGCCAGCAGCTTAGGGGGGACAGCGAACAACTACGAGCAGTACTTC. Protein product: CASSLGGTANNYEQYF. Using reference TRBV11-3 and TRBJ2-7 for the parts outside the CDR3, the full variable domain is EAGVVQSPRYKIIEKKQPVAFWCNPISGHNTLYWYLQNLGQGPELLIRYENEEAVDDSQLPKDRFSAERLKGVDSTLKIQPAELGDSAVYLCASSLGGTANNYEQYFGPGTRLTVT.

This clone appeared once. The chain uses TRBV19 and TRBJ1-4; D not certain. Per germline, CDR1 LNHDA and CDR2 SQIVND (reference sequence). Trimming left V 3 bases short and J 0 bases short, with 5 bases between. This CDR3 has 14 amino acids. CDR3 coding DNA: TGTGCCAGTAGTATCGGGGCAACTAATGAAAAACTGTTTTTT. Protein sequence: CASSIGATNEKLFF.

This clone appeared a single time. The rearrangement uses TRBV7-2 and TRBJ2-1; D not certain. V was pared by 5 bases and J by 16 bases, with 6 bases between. The CDR3 sequence is 8 residues long. In germline, CDR1 is SGHTA, CDR2 FQGNSA. The CDR3 region is CASSALFF. The DNA of the CDR3 is TGTGCCAGCAGCGCCCTATTCTTC.

The rearrangement uses TRBV9 and TRBJ2-1; TRBD2 agrees at 8 bases. Germline V gene sequence: CDR1 SGDLS, CDR2 YYNGEE. Trimming cost V 4 bases and J 8 bases; bases outside gene matches: 11. The CDR3 consists of 15 residues. The CDR3 is CASSTGSGISHEQFF. The CDR3 nucleotides are TGTGCCAGCAGCACCGGTAGCGGGATCTCCCATGAGCAGTTCTTC. Looking up the rest from reference TRBV9 and TRBJ2-1 gives the full variable domain: DSGVTQTPKHLITATGQRVTLRCSPRSGDLSVYWYQQSLDQGLQFLIQYYNGEERAKGNILERFSAQQFPDLHSELNLSSLELGDSALYFCASSTGSGISHEQFFGPGTRLTVL.

The gene calls are TRBV7-9 and TRBJ2-3; D gene unclear. CDR1 and CDR2 from the germline V gene are SEHNR and FQNEAQ (reference sequence). This CDR3 has 15 residues. V was trimmed by 5 bases and J by 2 bases, leaving 14 bases between them. For the CDR3, the DNA is TGTGCCAGCAGCCCCGGCGGCTTGTACACAGATACGCAGTATTTT. Protein product: CASSPGGLYTDTQYF.

V gene TRBV9 combines with J gene TRBJ2-6, with 7 bases fitting TRBD1. J lost 3 bases, V lost 3 bases, and 3 bases had no gene match. Germline assignment: CDR1 SGDLS and CDR2 YYNGEE. The CDR3 extends over 15 amino acids. This chain's CDR3 is CASSARGLGANVLTF. CDR3 DNA sequence: TGTGCCAGCAGCGCTAGGGGGCTTGGGGCCAACGTCCTGACTTTC.

The V gene is TRBV5-6, the J gene TRBJ1-2; TRBD1 aligns across 8 bases. The junction had 6 bases not matched to a gene; V was cut back by 4 bases and J by 4 bases. CDR1 SGHDT and CDR2 YYEEEE come from the germline V gene. The CDR3 runs to 14 residues. DNA of the CDR3: TGTGCCAGCAGCCGTCGGACAGGGACCTATGGCTACACCTTC. Translating it yields CASSRRTGTYGYTF.

The chain couples TRBV15 to TRBJ1-2, with a weak D call TRBD1 (6 bases). The CDR3 consists of 15 residues. Trimming removed 5 bases from V and 4 bases from J, with 17 bases in between. Germline CDR1 and CDR2: LNHNV and YYDKDF (reference sequence). The CDR3 protein is CATSAPEQGIYGYTF. Here the CDR3 DNA reads TGTGCCACCAGCGCCCCCGAACAGGGAATCTATGGCTACACCTTC.

The chain uses TRBV19 and TRBJ2-5; 10 bases map to TRBD2. V shed 6 bases, J shed 4 bases, and the junction held 2 bases outside the gene matches. Germline CDR1 is LNHDA and CDR2 is SQIVND (reference sequence). The CDR3 covers 13 residues. The CDR3 reads CASRLAGTETQYF. As DNA, the CDR3 is TGTGCCAGTAGACTAGCGGGGACAGAGACCCAGTACTTC. Looking up the rest from reference TRBV19 and TRBJ2-5 gives the full variable domain: DGGITQSPKYLFRKEGQNVTLSCEQNLNHDAMYWYRQDPGQGLRLIYYSQIVNDFQKGDIAEGYSVSREKKESFPLTVTSAQKNPTAFYLCASRLAGTETQYFGPGTRLLVL.

The chain has TRBV30 and TRBJ1-2; D is undetermined. CDR1 and CDR2 (germline): GTSNPN, SVGIG (reference sequence). This CDR3 spans 14 amino acids. Trimming left V 4 bases short and J 2 bases short, with 14 bases between. The CDR3 spells CAWKLEVLNYGYTF. The CDR3, as DNA: TGTGCCTGGAAATTGGAGGTATTGAACTATGGCTACACCTTC.

This clone was detected once. The chain uses TRBV5-5 and TRBJ2-1; 9 bases agree with TRBD1. With 6 bases clipped from V and 3 bases from J, the junction kept 4 bases outside the gene matches. CDR3 size: 14 residues. CDR1 is SGHKS and CDR2 is YYEKEE in the germline V gene (reference sequence). CDR3 amino acids: CASNPGQGYNEQFF. In DNA form, the CDR3 reads TGTGCCAGCAATCCGGGACAGGGCTACAATGAGCAGTTCTTC.

The chain couples TRBV5-6 to TRBJ2-4; 7 bases are shared with TRBD1. J gave up 4 bases and V 4 bases, and 5 bases lay outside the gene matches. CDR3 size: 14 residues. Germline CDR1 reads SGHDT; CDR2 reads YYEEEE. The CDR3 protein is CASSTPGQKNIQYF. In nucleotides, the CDR3 is TGTGCCAGCAGCACCCCGGGACAGAAAAACATTCAGTACTTC.

V gene TRBV11-2 combines with J gene TRBJ2-1; 7 bases are shared with TRBD1. V lost 4 bases, J lost 2 bases, and 11 bases stayed unmatched. This CDR3 region has 17 residues. The germline gives CDR1 SGHAT, CDR2 FQNNGV. The CDR3 reads CASSSTRQGRAYNEQFF. DNA of the CDR3: TGTGCCAGCAGCTCCACGCGACAGGGTCGGGCCTACAATGAGCAGTTCTTC. Filled out from reference TRBV11-2 and TRBJ2-1, the complete variable domain reads EAGVAQSPRYKIIEKRQSVAFWCNPISGHATLYWYQQILGQGPKLLIQFQNNGVVDDSQLPKDRFSAERLKGVDSTLKIQPAKLEDSAVYLCASSSTRQGRAYNEQFFGPGTRLTVL.

V gene TRBV5-1 combines with J gene TRBJ2-5, with 9 bases identical to TRBD2. CDR1 is SGHRS and CDR2 is YFSETQ in the germline V gene. The CDR3 consists of 16 residues. J lost 5 bases, V lost 4 bases, and 12 bases had no gene match. For the CDR3, the DNA is TGCGCCAGCAGCCCCCCCAGCCTAGCGGGAATTGAGACCCAGTACTTC. Its translation: CASSPPSLAGIETQYF.